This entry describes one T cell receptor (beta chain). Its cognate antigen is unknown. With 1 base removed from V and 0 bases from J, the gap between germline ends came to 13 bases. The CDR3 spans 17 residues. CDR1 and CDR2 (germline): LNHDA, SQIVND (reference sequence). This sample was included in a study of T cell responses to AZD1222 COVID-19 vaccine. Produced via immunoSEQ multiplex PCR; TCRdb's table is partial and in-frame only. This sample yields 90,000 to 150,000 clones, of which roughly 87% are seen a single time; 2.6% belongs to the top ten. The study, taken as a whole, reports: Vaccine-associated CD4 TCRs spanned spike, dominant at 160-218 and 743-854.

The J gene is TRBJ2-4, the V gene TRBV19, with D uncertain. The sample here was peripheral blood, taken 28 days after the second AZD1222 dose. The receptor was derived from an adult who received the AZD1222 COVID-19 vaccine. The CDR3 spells CASSIGPAELAKNIQYF. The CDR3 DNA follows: TGTGCCAGTAGTATAGGTCCGGCAGAACTAGCCAAAAACATTCAGTACTTC.